This entry features one T cell receptor beta chain sequence. What it binds is unknown. A read error may account for a junction end that differs from germline. This specimen comes from a study of PD-1 blockade in classical Hodgkin lymphoma. In the study overall: The nivolumab dose that patients received was 3 mg/kg, given intravenously every 2 weeks.

The table came from immunoSEQ multiplex PCR; TCRdb's copy has only in-frame clones and leaves some out. The sample holds tens of thousands of clones; roughly 90% are singletons and the top ten take 9.7%. Study conclusions and caveats: By C4D1, CD4+ diversity increased significantly, especially in complete responders. Patients with a complete response exhibited baseline diversity comparable to newly diagnosed patients.

After autologous stem cell transplantation all patients relapsed, and prior brentuximab vedotin exposure differed between cohorts. The CDR3 consists of 17 residues. Germline loops: CDR1 MNHEY, CDR2 SMNVEV (reference sequence). The material was peripheral blood mononuclear cells (PBMCs), obtained at baseline. The genes are TRBV27 and TRBJ1-6; D ambiguous. The TCR originated in a human donor with classical Hodgkin lymphoma. The CDR3 spells CASSLNSRVSHNSPLHF. The CDR3 region has the DNA TGTGCCAGCAGTTTAAACTCCCGGGTCTCCCATAATTCACCCCTCCACTTT.